This T cell receptor (beta chain) was identified during a study of blood T cell repertoires in COVID-19. About the study: The analysed material was cDNA or gDNA that came from T cells, B-cell-depleted T cells, or PBMCs.

While infection was still active, Seattle patients were enrolled and then followed longitudinally. Germline trimming cut 3 bases from V and 1 base from J; bases unmatched to any gene: 6. The germline CDR1 and CDR2 sequences are MNHEY and SMNVEV (reference sequence). This CDR3 has 16 amino acids. In the source study's methods: Estimation of nucleated cell counts relied on the amplification of reference gene primers. Here immunoSEQ multiplex PCR was the method, and the copy in TCRdb shows in-frame clones only, minus some. V, J and clone size are those of that table, while D and trimming were read from the DNA. This table holds tens of thousands of clones, more than 75% found once.

Input material: peripheral blood. V and J are TRBV27 and TRBJ2-7; 10 positions match TRBD2. The receptor was derived from a woman aged 60-70 years with COVID-19, enrolled during active disease. CDR3 sequence reads: CASSFFTSGASYEQYF. CDR3 nucleotide sequence: TGTGCCAGCAGTTTTTTCACTAGCGGGGCATCCTACGAGCAGTACTTC.